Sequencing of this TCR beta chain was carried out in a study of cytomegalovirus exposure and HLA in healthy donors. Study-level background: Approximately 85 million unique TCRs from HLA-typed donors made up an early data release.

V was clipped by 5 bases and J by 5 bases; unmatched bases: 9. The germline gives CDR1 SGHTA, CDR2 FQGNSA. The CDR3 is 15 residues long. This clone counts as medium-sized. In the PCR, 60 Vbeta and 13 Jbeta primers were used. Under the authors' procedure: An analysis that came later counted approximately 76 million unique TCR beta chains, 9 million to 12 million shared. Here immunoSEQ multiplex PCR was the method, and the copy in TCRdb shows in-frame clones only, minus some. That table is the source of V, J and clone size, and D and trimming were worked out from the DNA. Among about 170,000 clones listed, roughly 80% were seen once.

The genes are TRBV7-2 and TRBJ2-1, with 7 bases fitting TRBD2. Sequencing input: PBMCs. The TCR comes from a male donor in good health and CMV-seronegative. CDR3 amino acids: CASSPGLAAHNEQFF. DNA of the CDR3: TGTGCCAGCAGCCCCGGGCTAGCGGCTCACAATGAGCAGTTCTTC.